The source of this TCR beta chain is a study of control samples from healthy donors and cancer patients. This CDR3 has 11 amino acids. Trimming stripped 5 bases from V and 11 bases from J, with 12 bases between. The assay was immunoSEQ multiplex PCR, and TCRdb's table has in-frame clones only and misses some. In the table there are around 150,000 clones, approximately 90% of which are singletons. The origin of this receptor is a man aged 25-45 years in good health. The sequencing input was blood. The V call is TRBV12-3 or TRBV12-4, the J call TRBJ1-1; D might be TRBD1 (6 bases). The CDR3 DNA reads as TGTGCCAGCAGTCGACAGGACCGGGCTTTCTTT. As protein: CASSRQDRAFF.